This entry lists 9 T cell receptor beta chains sequenced from one sample in a study of blood T cell repertoires in COVID-19. The table came from immunoSEQ multiplex PCR; TCRdb's copy has only in-frame clones and leaves some out. Of some 120,000 clones in the sample, around three quarters were seen once. The specimen sequenced was peripheral blood. The receptors here all came from a man aged 35-49 years with active or convalescent COVID-19.

This clone was detected only once. The junction and the germline gene differ at one end; a read error may be behind it. The chain joins TRBV6-2 or TRBV6-3 to TRBJ2-7; 7 nucleotides line up with TRBD2. Looked up from germline, CDR1 is MNHEY and CDR2 is SVGEGT. This CDR3 is built from 12 residues. The CDR3 bases are TGTGCCAGCAGTTTTGGAACGAGCGGGGAAAAGTTC. Translating gives CASSFGTSGEKF.

This clone is a singleton in its sample. The V call is TRBV11-3, the J call TRBJ2-3; D might be TRBD1 (6 bases). This CDR3 comprises 12 residues. Trimming removed 5 bases from V and 8 bases from J, with 11 bases in between. Germline values: CDR1 SGHNT, CDR2 YENEEA. The CDR3 coding sequence is TGTGCCAGCAGCCCGGAAGGGGGTACGCAGTATTTT. As protein: CASSPEGGTQYF.

Written as DNA, the CDR3 is TGCGCCAGCAGCCAACGTAGAAACAGGGAAACTGAAGCTTTCTTT. It yields the protein CASSQRRNRETEAFF. This chain uses TRBV4-3 with TRBJ1-1, with D perhaps TRBD1 (6 bases). The CDR3 covers 15 residues. Trimming cost V 2 bases and J 5 bases, with 15 bases left between them. Germline V gene sequence: CDR1 LGHNA, CDR2 YSLEER.

The rearrangement uses TRBV19 and TRBJ1-5; perhaps TRBD1 as D (5 bases). CDR1 and CDR2 (germline): LNHDA, SQIVND (reference sequence). There are 16 residues in the CDR3. The V gene lost 7 bases and the J gene lost 5 bases, with 21 bases spanning the gap. CDR3 nucleotides: TGTGCCAGTATGTTATTCTTGGGGGGAGTTGATCAGCCCCAGCATTTT. This sequence encodes CASMLFLGGVDQPQHF.

The J gene is TRBJ2-1, the V gene TRBV11-2; TRBD2 agrees at 8 bases. Per germline, CDR1 SGHAT and CDR2 FQNNGV. The CDR3 extends over 17 amino acids. With V trimmed by 5 bases and J by 5 bases, 14 bases remained unmatched. The CDR3 sequence: CASSRRGGSGHHNEQFF. The CDR3 bases are TGTGCCAGCAGCCGCCGGGGGGGTAGCGGGCACCACAATGAGCAGTTCTTC.

As regards this clone: Other DNA sequences from this sample encode an identical CDR3 as well. This CDR3 is CASSLAGSGANVLTF. The CDR3 DNA is TGTGCCAGCAGTTTAGCAGGCTCTGGGGCCAACGTCCTGACTTTC. The chain joins TRBV28 to TRBJ2-6; D not resolved. CDR3 length: 15 residues. The V end was cut by 2 bases, the J end by 0 bases, with 5 bases between. CDR1 is MDHEN, CDR2 SYDVKM, per germline.

This chain connects TRBV18 to TRBJ2-7; 8 bases match TRBD1. The CDR3 is 15 residues long. V shed 3 bases, J shed 5 bases, and the junction held 9 bases outside the gene matches. In germline, CDR1 is KGHSH, CDR2 LQKENI. CDR3 residues: CASSPLRTGQNEQYF. The CDR3 region has the DNA TGTGCCAGCTCACCGCTAAGGACAGGGCAAAACGAGCAGTACTTC.

The chain uses TRBV11-2 and TRBJ1-1, with D possibly matching TRBD1 (5 bases). This CDR3 region has 15 residues. Germline V gene data show CDR1 as SGHAT and CDR2 as FQNNGV. Deletions cut 4 bases from V and 1 base from J, with 13 bases between. CDR3 DNA: TGTGCCAGCAGCTGGATGGGGGGGACGAACACTGAAGCTTTCTTT. This gives the protein CASSWMGGTNTEAFF.

This rearrangement joins TRBV19 to TRBJ2-4; 7 bases match TRBD1. This CDR3 is built from 13 residues. Germline V gives CDR1 LNHDA, CDR2 SQIVND (reference sequence). V gave up 8 bases and J gave up 9 bases; unmatched junction bases: 10. CDR3 loop: CASPDRERGIQYF. The CDR3 DNA is TGTGCCAGTCCTGACAGGGAAAGAGGCATTCAGTACTTC.